What follows are 24 T cell receptor beta chains derived from one specimen sequenced in a study of T cell clonality in common variable immunodeficiency. Sequenced by immunoSEQ multiplex PCR; TCRdb stores in-frame clones only, minus some. The table lists tens of thousands of clones, no singletons, with about 9.4% in the top ten. The material sequenced was peripheral blood mononuclear cells. All receptors derive from a person aged 18 to 70 in good health.

This clone was detected only a few times. The read halts 3 residues ahead of the CDR3 end, with the missing end drawn from the germline J gene. V and J are TRBV7-9 and TRBJ2-7; D is possibly TRBD2 (5 bases). Trimming cost V 1 base and J 4 bases, with 14 bases left between them. This CDR3 has 15 residues. Per germline, CDR1 SEHNR and CDR2 FQNEAQ (reference sequence). The part of the CDR3 DNA that was read is TGTGCCAGCAGCTTAGTCCGGGGTTCGGGGTACGAG. It yields the protein CASSLVRGSGYE. The whole CDR3 reads CASSLVRGSGYEQYF.

This clone was counted many times. The DNA ends 3 residues before the CDR3 does, and the rest of the CDR3 is filled in from the germline J gene. The chain combines TRBV24-1 with TRBJ2-1; 10 nucleotides line up with TRBD1. Germline trimming cut 9 bases from V and 8 bases from J; bases unmatched to any gene: 12. The CDR3 is made up of 15 amino acids. The germline V gene has CDR1 KGHDR and CDR2 SFDVKD. CDR3 DNA (partial): TGTGCCACCGAACCCGGGACAGGGGCCCCACATGAG. This translates into CATEPGTGAPHE. Given in full, the CDR3 is CATEPGTGAPHEQFF.

This clone was seen at least ten times. The missing CDR3 end, 3 residues past where the read stops, is filled in from the germline J gene. The chain has TRBV9 and TRBJ1-5; D call uncertain. The CDR3 is 13 residues long. Trimming took 5 bases from V and 4 from J, leaving 10 bases between them. CDR1 is SGDLS, CDR2 YYNGEE, per germline. The CDR3 DNA, read in part, is TGTGCCAGCAGTGACGGGGAAAATCAGCCC. Its protein product is CASSDGENQP. The entire CDR3 reads CASSDGENQPQHF.

This clone was detected ten times or more. The CDR3 extends 3 residues past the end of the read, so its final part is completed from the germline J gene. The V and J genes are TRBV2 and TRBJ1-2; 7 nucleotides match TRBD1. V shed 5 bases, J shed 4 bases, and the junction held 7 bases outside the gene matches. The germline gives CDR1 SNHLY, CDR2 FYNNEI. The CDR3 is 14 residues long. CDR3 DNA (partial): TGTGCCAGCAGTTCGGGACAGAACTTCTATGGC. Translated: CASSSGQNFYG. The complete CDR3 protein is CASSSGQNFYGYTF.

This clone was detected many times. The observed sequence ends 3 residues before the CDR3 terminus, with the missing tail filled in from the germline J gene. The chain joins TRBV19 to TRBJ2-7; 7 positions match TRBD1. The germline V gene has CDR1 LNHDA and CDR2 SQIVND (reference sequence). The CDR3 covers 16 residues. V shed 6 bases and J 4 bases; nucleotides not matched to a gene: 15. CDR3 region: CASSLRLRGGQYEQYF. The DNA read from the CDR3 is TGTGCCAGTAGCCTGAGGCTAAGAGGGGGCCAGTACGAG.

A remark on this clone: The CDR3 end is not reached by the read, which stops 3 residues before it; the germline J gene fills it in. The rearrangement joins TRBV2 to TRBJ2-7; 11 nucleotides line up with TRBD2. V lost 5 bases, J lost 5 bases, and 8 bases stayed unmatched. Germline V gene data show CDR1 as SNHLY and CDR2 as FYNNEI. This CDR3 comprises 15 residues. The CDR3 sequence: CASSLTTSGTHEQYF. The covered CDR3 bases are TGTGCCAGCAGTCTAACGACTAGCGGGACCCACGAG. Combining the CDR3 with reference TRBV2 and TRBJ2-7 gives the whole variable domain EPEVTQTPSHQVTQMGQEVILRCVPISNHLYFYWYRQILGQKVEFLVSFYNNEISEKSEIFDDQFSVERPDGSNFTLKIRSTKLEDSAMYFCASSLTTSGTHEQYFGPGTRLTVT.

This clone showed up many times. The read terminates 3 residues before the CDR3 end, so the remaining end is supplied by the germline J gene. The same CDR3 is also encoded by other DNA sequences in this sample. V is TRBV19 and J is TRBJ2-6; D might be TRBD1 (5 bases). Germline CDR1 is LNHDA and CDR2 is SQIVND (reference sequence). The length of the CDR3 is 16 residues. The germline V and J ends were trimmed by 6 bases and 0 bases, with 12 bases remaining between them. The CDR3: CASSRDSSSGANVLTF. CDR3 bases read: TGTGCCAGTAGCCGAGACAGTTCCTCTGGGGCCAACGTC.

This clone was picked up many times. The CDR3 end lies 3 residues beyond the end of the read and is filled in from the germline J gene. The gene calls are TRBV5-1 and TRBJ2-1, with TRBD2 as a possible D gene (7 bases). The CDR3 runs 15 residues. In germline, CDR1 is SGHRS, CDR2 YFSETQ. V was clipped by 4 bases and J by 2 bases, with 13 bases between them. CDR3 sequence reads: CASSDQGGAYNEQFF. The CDR3 bases that were read are TGCGCCAGCAGCGACCAAGGGGGGGCCTACAATGAG.

This clone was picked up many times. The read halts 3 residues ahead of the CDR3 end, with the missing end drawn from the germline J gene. The rearrangement links TRBV20-1 to TRBJ1-2; no firm D call. V dropped 0 bases and J dropped 4 bases, with 12 bases sitting between them. The CDR3 is 14 amino acids. CDR1 DFQATT and CDR2 SNEGSKA come from the germline V gene (reference sequence). The CDR3 region is CSARDSRTFYGYTF. The CDR3 bases that were read are TGCAGTGCTAGAGATAGTCGGACTTTCTATGGC.

This clone was found many times. The CDR3 end is not reached by the read, which stops 3 residues before it; the germline J gene fills it in. The chain recombines TRBV6-1 with TRBJ1-2, with D possibly being TRBD1 (5 bases). Germline V gives CDR1 MNHNS, CDR2 SASEGT. The CDR3 length is 13 residues. CDR3 sequence: CASSEGSPGGYTF. The CDR3 bases that were read are TGTGCCAGCAGTGAAGGGTCGCCAGGGGGC.

This clone showed up many times. The read terminates 3 residues ahead of where the CDR3 ends, so the germline J gene completes it. The rearrangement uses TRBV20-1 and TRBJ1-3, with D unclear. V shed 6 bases and J shed 0 bases, with 12 bases lying between them. The CDR3 has 14 residues. Germline V gene lookup returns CDR1 DFQATT and CDR2 SNEGSKA (reference sequence). CDR3 sequence: CSATGRGSGNTIYF. The DNA read from the CDR3 is TGCAGTGCAACGGGGAGAGGCTCTGGAAACACC.

Note on this clone: The read terminates 3 residues before the CDR3 end, so the remaining end is supplied by the germline J gene. The chain uses TRBV7-9 and TRBJ1-2; maybe TRBD1 (5 bases). V lost 6 bases and J 3 bases, leaving 8 bases between the germline ends. The CDR3 has 12 residues. In germline, CDR1 is SEHNR, CDR2 FQNEAQ (reference sequence). The CDR3 bases that were read are TGTGCCAGCAGTCAGGGATACTATGGC. Translation gives CASSQGYYG. The whole CDR3 is CASSQGYYGYTF. The full variable domain, rest sourced from reference TRBV7-9 and TRBJ1-2, is DTGVSQNPRHKITKRGQNVTFRCDPISEHNRLYWYRQTLGQGPEFLTYFQNEAQLEKSRLLSDRFSAERPKGSFSTLEIQRTEQGDSAMYLCASSQGYYGYTFGSGTRLTVV.

This clone was seen repeatedly, ten times or more. The CDR3 is cut off 3 residues early in the read; its end comes from the germline J gene. This sequence joins TRBV5-6 and TRBJ2-2, with a weak D call TRBD1 (5 bases). This CDR3 contains 14 residues. Germline CDR1 SGHDT, CDR2 YYEEEE. V lost 1 base, J lost 6 bases, and 10 bases lay in between. The sequenced CDR3 bases are TGTGCCAGCAGCTTGAGCCTAGGGGCCGGGGAG. This translates into CASSLSLGAGE. The full CDR3 sequence reads CASSLSLGAGELFF.

This clone was counted at least ten times. The read falls 3 residues short of the CDR3 end, and the missing part is taken from the germline J gene. This rearrangement joins TRBV18 to TRBJ2-5, with 9 bases matching TRBD2. The CDR3 contains 15 residues. Germline CDR1 is KGHSH and CDR2 is LQKENI. V lost 3 bases and J lost 4; bases outside the gene matches: 6. Incomplete CDR3 DNA: TGTGCCAGCTCACCGTCTAGCGGGGTTCCAGAGACC. The encoded protein is CASSPSSGVPET. In full, the CDR3 reads CASSPSSGVPETQYF.

This clone came up many times. With the read ending 3 residues before the CDR3 end, the germline J gene is used to fill in that end. V usage is TRBV9 and J usage is TRBJ2-1, with 11 bases matching TRBD1. V was pared by 1 base and J by 7 bases, with 4 bases of the junction left unmatched. The CDR3 loop spans 15 amino acids. Germline assignment: CDR1 SGDLS and CDR2 YYNGEE. CDR3 DNA, as far as it was read: TGTGCCAGCAGCGTATATGGGACAGGGGGTAATGAG. It specifies CASSVYGTGGNE. The whole CDR3 protein is CASSVYGTGGNEQFF.

This clone was detected many times. The CDR3 end lies 3 residues beyond the end of the read and is filled in from the germline J gene. The gene calls are TRBV7-2 and TRBJ1-2; tentatively, D is TRBD1 (6 bases). Germline-derived CDR1 and CDR2 are SGHTA and FQGNSA. The CDR3 runs to 14 residues. The ends were cut back, 4 bases at V and 3 bases at J, with 12 bases in the middle. The CDR3 DNA, read in part, is TGTGCCAGCAGCTACAACAGGGAGGACTATGGC. Residues: CASSYNREDYG. The whole CDR3 region reads CASSYNREDYGYTF.

In this sample, this clone turned up a few times. The sequenced fragment ends 3 residues before the CDR3 boundary, so the rest is inferred from the germline J gene. V gene TRBV7-9 combines with J gene TRBJ1-2; D remains unclear. The germline CDR1 and CDR2 sequences are SEHNR and FQNEAQ (reference sequence). The CDR3 spans 11 residues. CDR3 bases read: TGTGCCAGCAGCTTCGTGGGCGGC. It yields the protein CASSFVGG. The CDR3, in full, reads CASSFVGGYTF.

This clone showed up many times. The CDR3 end lies 3 residues beyond the end of the read and is filled in from the germline J gene. V gene TRBV28 combines with J gene TRBJ2-7; a possible D gene is TRBD2 (7 bases). V dropped 7 bases and J dropped 5 bases, with 18 bases sitting between them. Per germline, CDR1 MDHEN and CDR2 SYDVKM. This CDR3 has 14 amino acids. The covered CDR3 bases are TGTGCCAGCACCCAAGGGGGGGGAGGGAACGAG. This encodes CASTQGGGGNE. The whole CDR3 sequence reads CASTQGGGGNEQYF.

Comment on this clone: Read data end 3 residues before the CDR3 end; the end is taken from the germline J gene. The chain links TRBV2 to TRBJ2-5, with 8 positions matching TRBD2. V gave up 6 bases and J gave up 2 bases; unmatched junction bases: 5. From germline, CDR1 is SNHLY and CDR2 FYNNEI. The CDR3 is made up of 14 amino acids. CDR3 DNA (partial): TGTGCCAGCAGGGCTAGCGGGCGACAAGAGACC. This codes for CASRASGRQET. The complete CDR3 sequence is CASRASGRQETQYF.

This clone has a count of ten or more. The read falls 3 residues short of the CDR3 end, and the missing part is taken from the germline J gene. The V call is TRBV19, the J call TRBJ2-7, with 8 bases lining up with TRBD1. Germline V gives CDR1 LNHDA, CDR2 SQIVND (reference sequence). This CDR3 comprises 15 residues. After removal of 4 bases from V and 3 bases from J, the junction contained 8 bases not matched to a gene. The CDR3 here is CASSTGGAGGYEQYF. Incomplete CDR3 DNA: TGTGCCAGTAGTACAGGGGGCGCCGGGGGCTACGAG.

This clone was counted at least ten times. The DNA read from the CDR3 is TGTGCCAGCAGCCTAGGGGCGGGGCCCCAAGAGACC. It encodes CASSLGAGPQET. The whole CDR3 region reads CASSLGAGPQETQYF. The V call is TRBV7-6, the J call TRBJ2-5, with D possibly being TRBD2 (6 bases). The CDR3 end is not reached by the read, which stops 3 residues before it; the germline J gene fills it in. Germline V gives CDR1 SGHVS, CDR2 FNYEAQ. The CDR3 runs 15 residues. Trimming cost V 5 bases and J 1 base, with 14 bases left between them.

This clone was seen ten or more times. The read ends 3 residues shy of where the CDR3 ends; the end is completed using the germline J gene. The chain carries TRBV9 and TRBJ2-3; 8 bases are a match to TRBD2. After removal of 2 bases from V and 0 bases from J, the junction contained 8 bases not matched to a gene. Germline V CDR1 and CDR2: SGDLS, YYNGEE. The CDR3 spans 17 residues. CDR3 amino acids: CASSVAGGPMSTDTQYF. Incomplete CDR3 DNA: TGTGCCAGCAGCGTGGCGGGAGGCCCTATGAGCACAGATACG. Variable domain in full (rest from reference TRBV9 and TRBJ2-3): DSGVTQTPKHLITATGQRVTLRCSPRSGDLSVYWYQQSLDQGLQFLIQYYNGEERAKGNILERFSAQQFPDLHSELNLSSLELGDSALYFCASSVAGGPMSTDTQYFGPGTRLTVL.

In this sample, this clone turned up many times. The CDR3 end lies 3 residues beyond the end of the read and is filled in from the germline J gene. The gene calls are TRBV29-1 and TRBJ1-1; perhaps TRBD1 as D (6 bases). This CDR3 has 13 amino acids. In germline, CDR1 is SQVTM, CDR2 ANQGSEA. V was trimmed by 7 bases and J by 1 base, leaving 13 bases between them. The DNA read from the CDR3 is TGCAGCGGGGGTGGGGGGGCGAACACTGAA. Amino acids: CSGGGGANTE. The full CDR3 protein is CSGGGGANTEAFF. Combining the CDR3 with reference TRBV29-1 and TRBJ1-1 gives the whole variable domain SAVISQKPSRDICQRGTSLTIQCQVDSQVTMMFWYRQQPGQSLTLIATANQGSEATYESGFVIDKFPISRPNLTFSTLTVSNMSPEDSSIYLCSGGGGANTEAFFGQGTRLTVV.

This clone was detected ten times or more. Mismatch with germline at one junction end may stem from a read error. Read coverage stops 3 residues before the CDR3 terminus; the germline J gene supplies the remainder. The rearrangement joins TRBV4-2 to TRBJ1-1; 7 bases fit TRBD1. CDR1 and CDR2 from the germline V gene are LGHNA and YNFKEQ. The CDR3 is 18 amino acids. The sequenced CDR3 bases are TGCGCCAGCAGCCAAACGCCGGGACAGAGAGGGTGGGCCACTGAA. Its translation is CASSQTPGQRGWATE. In full, the CDR3 reads CASSQTPGQRGWATEAFF.